Listed below are T cell receptor beta chains from one sample, sequenced in a study of early T cells in non-severe SARS-CoV-2 infection. TCRdb called the 5' RACE reads again in MiXCR, with one record for every CDR3 protein. Counted here are about 30,000 distinct CDR3 sequences, roughly 6.6% occurring once; the ten biggest clones make up roughly two fifths. Sequencing was done on a sample of whole blood. The receptors shown here come from an adult who was a healthcare worker with PCR-confirmed SARS-CoV-2 infection or an uninfected control (not recorded which). The CDR3 runs from the conserved cysteine through the conserved F or W. Fields, in order: CDR3 protein, CDR3 DNA, J gene, V gene, clone size, D gene. The D gene is left open where the match is weak. The listing skips clone size in some rows; elsewhere it reads once, few, many or a size class.

CDR3: CAITGAFSTDTQYF
DNA: TGTGCCATCACGGGGGCTTTCAGCACAGATACGCAGTATTTT
J: TRBJ2-3
V: TRBV10-3
size: -
D: -

CDR3: CAWSTGGNQPQHF
DNA: TGTGCCTGGAGCACCGGAGGCAATCAGCCCCAGCATTTT
J: TRBJ1-5
V: TRBV30
size: many
D: -

CDR3: CASSPGGSRNEQFF
DNA: TGTGCCAGCAGCCCAGGGGGTTCGAGGAATGAGCAGTTCTTC
J: TRBJ2-1
V: TRBV11-2
size: many
D: TRBD1

CDR3: CASSWPPGVNTEAFF
DNA: TGTGCCAGCAGTTGGCCGCCGGGGGTAAACACTGAAGCTTTCTTT
J: TRBJ1-1
V: TRBV6-2/TRBV6-3
size: -
D: -

CDR3: CASSFQAGLPYEQYF
DNA: TGTGCCAGCAGCTTCCAGGCAGGCCTACCCTACGAGCAGTACTTC
J: TRBJ2-7
V: TRBV11-2
size: many
D: -

CDR3: CSAGGSREAFF
DNA: TGCAGTGCTGGCGGAAGCCGTGAAGCTTTCTTT
J: TRBJ1-1
V: TRBV20-1
size: many
D: -

CDR3: CASSSWTGGSTEAFF
DNA: TGTGCCAGCAGTTCCTGGACAGGAGGGAGCACTGAAGCTTTCTTT
J: TRBJ1-1
V: TRBV27
size: many
D: TRBD1

CDR3: CASSLDRFGTQYF
DNA: TGTGCCAGCAGCTTAGATAGGTTTGGGACCCAGTACTTC
J: TRBJ2-5
V: TRBV7-2
size: -
D: -

CDR3: CAWSPRDRGLSGNQPQHF
DNA: TGTGCCTGGAGTCCCCGGGACAGGGGGCTGAGTGGCAATCAGCCCCAGCATTTT
J: TRBJ1-5
V: TRBV30
size: many
D: TRBD1

CDR3: CASSLASGLMVGTYEQYF
DNA: TGTGCCAGCAGCTTAGCGTCCGGACTAATGGTCGGTACCTACGAGCAGTACTTC
J: TRBJ2-7
V: TRBV7-8
size: many
D: -

CDR3: CASSQGLNTDTQYF
DNA: TGTGCCAGCAGCCAAGGACTTAACACAGATACGCAGTATTTT
J: TRBJ2-3
V: TRBV4-2
size: many
D: -

CDR3: CASSKPGQMIDSGNTIYF
DNA: TGTGCCAGCAGCAAACCGGGACAGATGATCGACTCTGGAAACACCATATATTTT
J: TRBJ1-3
V: TRBV11-1
size: many
D: TRBD1

CDR3: CASSEGQQVNYGYTF
DNA: TGTGCCAGCAGTGAAGGACAACAGGTGAACTATGGCTACACCTTC
J: TRBJ1-2
V: TRBV6-1
size: many
D: -

CDR3: CSASMETQYF
DNA: TGCAGTGCTAGTATGGAGACCCAGTACTTC
J: TRBJ2-5
V: TRBV20-1
size: many
D: -

CDR3: CASGSAFSSGNTIYF
DNA: TGTGCTAGTGGTTCCGCCTTTAGCTCTGGAAACACCATATATTTT
J: TRBJ1-3
V: TRBV12-5
size: many
D: -

CDR3: CASSLTPGVGETQYF
DNA: TGTGCCAGCAGCTTAACCCCAGGGGTTGGGGAGACCCAGTACTTC
J: TRBJ2-5
V: TRBV7-3
size: many
D: -

CDR3: CASSSLAGEGRNEQFF
DNA: TGTGCCAGCAGCTCACTAGCGGGAGAAGGGCGGAATGAGCAGTTCTTC
J: TRBJ2-1
V: TRBV7-2
size: -
D: TRBD2

CDR3: CASSGGRGLAYTDTQYF
DNA: TGTGCCAGCAGCGGGGGAAGGGGACTAGCCTACACAGATACGCAGTATTTT
J: TRBJ2-3
V: TRBV9
size: many
D: TRBD2

CDR3: CASTRDRESYEQYF
DNA: TGTGCCAGCACACGGGACAGGGAGAGCTACGAGCAGTACTTC
J: TRBJ2-7
V: TRBV6-2/TRBV6-3
size: many
D: TRBD1

CDR3: CASSTRGSTGELFF
DNA: TGTGCCAGCAGTACCAGGGGTTCCACCGGGGAGCTGTTTTTT
J: TRBJ2-2
V: TRBV12-3/TRBV12-4
size: -
D: -

CDR3: CATTYRENINSPLHF
DNA: TGTGCCACCACCTACAGGGAGAACATTAATTCACCCCTCCACTTT
J: TRBJ1-6
V: TRBV24-1
size: many
D: -

CDR3: CATSDYRETKNTQYF
DNA: TGTGCCACCAGTGATTACCGGGAGACGAAAAATACGCAGTATTTT
J: TRBJ2-3
V: TRBV24-1
size: few
D: -

CDR3: CASSQRGGGLQYTGELFF
DNA: TGTGCCAGCAGCCAAAGGGGCGGGGGCCTTCAATACACCGGGGAGCTGTTTTTT
J: TRBJ2-2
V: TRBV4-2
size: -
D: -

CDR3: CASSSGTGGNTEAFF
DNA: TGTGCCAGTAGTTCCGGGACAGGGGGGAACACTGAAGCTTTCTTT
J: TRBJ1-1
V: TRBV19
size: few
D: TRBD1

CDR3: CASSYTQGSYNEQFF
DNA: TGTGCCAGCAGTTATACCCAGGGCTCCTACAATGAGCAGTTCTTC
J: TRBJ2-1
V: TRBV6-6
size: few
D: -

CDR3: CASSHYGTQGELFF
DNA: TGTGCCAGCAGTCACTACGGGACCCAAGGGGAGCTGTTTTTT
J: TRBJ2-2
V: TRBV6-2/TRBV6-3
size: few
D: -

CDR3: CSVEDPGQGAHEQYF
DNA: TGCAGCGTTGAGGACCCGGGACAGGGGGCCCACGAGCAGTACTTC
J: TRBJ2-7
V: TRBV29-1
size: -
D: TRBD1

CDR3: CASSLWETSGTHEQFF
DNA: TGTGCCAGCAGCTTATGGGAGACTAGCGGGACCCATGAGCAGTTCTTC
J: TRBJ2-1
V: TRBV11-3
size: many
D: TRBD2

CDR3: CASSYFTGGAYGYTF
DNA: TGTGCCAGCAGTTACTTTACAGGGGGCGCCTATGGCTACACCTTC
J: TRBJ1-2
V: TRBV6-5
size: -
D: TRBD1

CDR3: CASSLTVVQETQYF
DNA: TGCGCCAGCAGCTTGACGGTAGTTCAAGAGACCCAGTACTTC
J: TRBJ2-5
V: TRBV5-1
size: -
D: -

CDR3: CATTPSGVPHNEQFF
DNA: TGTGCCACTACCCCTAGCGGGGTGCCCCACAATGAGCAGTTCTTC
J: TRBJ2-1
V: TRBV7-8
size: many
D: TRBD2

CDR3: CASSFSDTRSRYNSPLHF
DNA: TGTGCCAGCAGCTTCTCCGATACTAGGAGCCGCTATAATTCACCCCTCCACTTT
J: TRBJ1-6
V: TRBV5-5
size: many
D: -

CDR3: CASRTTLGANIQYF
DNA: TGCGCCAGCAGGACTACCTTAGGGGCGAACATTCAGTACTTC
J: TRBJ2-4
V: TRBV5-1
size: many
D: -

CDR3: CATSDWGTADTQYF
DNA: TGTGCCACCAGTGATTGGGGGACCGCAGATACGCAGTATTTT
J: TRBJ2-3
V: TRBV24-1
size: many
D: -

CDR3: CASSPRSGTMNNEQFF
DNA: TGTGCCAGCTCACCCAGATCCGGGACGATGAACAATGAGCAGTTCTTC
J: TRBJ2-1
V: TRBV18
size: many
D: -

CDR3: CASSLQGASYNSPLHF
DNA: TGTGCCAGCAGCTTACAGGGGGCCTCCTATAATTCACCCCTCCACTTT
J: TRBJ1-6
V: TRBV7-8
size: many
D: TRBD1

CDR3: CASSSSWVGAGELFF
DNA: TGTGCCAGCAGCTCCAGCTGGGTAGGGGCCGGGGAGCTGTTTTTT
J: TRBJ2-2
V: TRBV7-6
size: many
D: -

CDR3: CASSERGRGTDTQYF
DNA: TGTGCCAGCAGTGAAAGGGGAAGAGGAACAGATACGCAGTATTTT
J: TRBJ2-3
V: TRBV6-4
size: many
D: -

CDR3: CASSVSGDANEQFF
DNA: TGTGCCAGCAGCGTTAGCGGGGATGCTAATGAGCAGTTCTTC
J: TRBJ2-1
V: TRBV9
size: many
D: TRBD2

CDR3: CASGSGSTDTQYF
DNA: TGCGCCAGCGGTAGCGGGAGTACAGATACGCAGTATTTT
J: TRBJ2-3
V: TRBV5-1
size: many
D: TRBD2

CDR3: CSARDRPGTYEQYF
DNA: TGCAGTGCTAGAGACCGTCCAGGAACCTACGAGCAGTACTTC
J: TRBJ2-7
V: TRBV20-1
size: many
D: -

CDR3: CATSDSGTSGRGHEQFF
DNA: TGTGCCACCAGTGACTCCGGGACTAGCGGGAGAGGGCATGAGCAGTTCTTC
J: TRBJ2-1
V: TRBV24-1
size: many
D: TRBD2

CDR3: CASSLGLGSGDAQYF
DNA: TGTGCCAGCAGTTTAGGATTGGGTAGCGGGGACGCGCAGTATTTT
J: TRBJ2-3
V: TRBV12-3/TRBV12-4
size: -
D: TRBD2

CDR3: CASSFMHPVDTEAFF
DNA: TGTGCCAGCAGTTTTATGCACCCGGTTGACACTGAAGCTTTCTTT
J: TRBJ1-1
V: TRBV12-3/TRBV12-4
size: many
D: -

CDR3: CASSSQGGITGELFF
DNA: TGTGCCAGCAGTTCTCAGGGGGGGATCACCGGGGAGCTGTTTTTT
J: TRBJ2-2
V: TRBV6-2/TRBV6-3
size: many
D: -

CDR3: CASSLDGRTLNEQFF
DNA: TGTGCCAGCAGCTTAGACGGGAGGACCTTGAATGAGCAGTTCTTC
J: TRBJ2-1
V: TRBV11-3
size: many
D: TRBD2

CDR3: CASSFDRRHSYNEQFF
DNA: TGTGCCAGCAGCTTTGACCGCCGTCACTCCTACAATGAGCAGTTCTTC
J: TRBJ2-1
V: TRBV7-2
size: many
D: -

CDR3: CASRKGGLNTGELFF
DNA: TGCGCCAGCAGAAAGGGGGGCTTAAACACCGGGGAGCTGTTTTTT
J: TRBJ2-2
V: TRBV5-1
size: many
D: -

CDR3: CASSYGGGFQETQYF
DNA: TGTGCCAGCAGTTACGGGGGGGGGTTCCAAGAGACCCAGTACTTC
J: TRBJ2-5
V: TRBV6-5
size: few
D: TRBD2

CDR3: CASSPHDRFNRNTQYF
DNA: TGTGCCAGCAGTCCCCACGACAGATTTAATAGGAATACGCAGTATTTT
J: TRBJ2-3
V: TRBV6-2/TRBV6-3
size: many
D: -

CDR3: CASRPGASGANVLTF
DNA: TGTGCCAGTAGGCCAGGGGCCTCTGGGGCCAACGTCCTGACTTTC
J: TRBJ2-6
V: TRBV19
size: many
D: -

CDR3: CASSFRPSGRKETQYF
DNA: TGCGCCAGCAGCTTCAGGCCTAGCGGGAGAAAAGAGACCCAGTACTTC
J: TRBJ2-5
V: TRBV5-1
size: many
D: TRBD2

CDR3: CASGRQGAEAFF
DNA: TGTGCTAGTGGACGACAGGGGGCTGAAGCTTTCTTT
J: TRBJ1-1
V: TRBV12-5
size: many
D: TRBD1

CDR3: CSARDLLSASGELFF
DNA: TGCAGTGCTAGAGATCTTTTGAGTGCTTCCGGGGAGCTGTTTTTT
J: TRBJ2-2
V: TRBV20-1
size: many
D: -

CDR3: CSAMDRGDYGYTF
DNA: TGCAGTGCAATGGACAGGGGTGACTATGGCTACACCTTC
J: TRBJ1-2
V: TRBV20-1
size: -
D: TRBD1